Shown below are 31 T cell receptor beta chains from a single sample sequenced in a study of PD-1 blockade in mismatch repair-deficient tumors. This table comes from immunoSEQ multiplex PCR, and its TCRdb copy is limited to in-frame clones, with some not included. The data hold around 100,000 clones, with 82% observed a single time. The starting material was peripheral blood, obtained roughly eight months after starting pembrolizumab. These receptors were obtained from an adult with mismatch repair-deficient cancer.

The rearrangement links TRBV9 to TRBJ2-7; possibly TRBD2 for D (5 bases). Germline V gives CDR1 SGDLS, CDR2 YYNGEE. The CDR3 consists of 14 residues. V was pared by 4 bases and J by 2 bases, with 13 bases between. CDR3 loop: CASSSNAGAYEQYF. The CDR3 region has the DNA TGTGCCAGCAGCTCAAACGCCGGGGCCTACGAGCAGTACTTC. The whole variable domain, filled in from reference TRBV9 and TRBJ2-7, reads DSGVTQTPKHLITATGQRVTLRCSPRSGDLSVYWYQQSLDQGLQFLIQYYNGEERAKGNILERFSAQQFPDLHSELNLSSLELGDSALYFCASSSNAGAYEQYFGPGTRLTVT.

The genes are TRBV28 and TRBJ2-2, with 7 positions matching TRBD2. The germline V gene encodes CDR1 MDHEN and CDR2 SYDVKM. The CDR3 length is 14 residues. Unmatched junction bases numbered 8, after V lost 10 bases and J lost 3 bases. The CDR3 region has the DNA TGTGCCACCCTCGGCGGGAGTGACACCGGGGAGCTGTTTTTT. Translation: CATLGGSDTGELFF.

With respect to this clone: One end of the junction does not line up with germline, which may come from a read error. CDR3 coding DNA: TGCGCCAGCAGCCAAGATGCGGGCTCTGGGGCCAACGTCCTGACTTTC. As protein: CASSQDAGSGANVLTF. The rearrangement joins TRBV7-9 to TRBJ2-6, with D perhaps TRBD2 (5 bases). The CDR3 runs to 16 residues. Germline V CDR1 and CDR2: SEHNR, FQNEAQ (reference sequence).

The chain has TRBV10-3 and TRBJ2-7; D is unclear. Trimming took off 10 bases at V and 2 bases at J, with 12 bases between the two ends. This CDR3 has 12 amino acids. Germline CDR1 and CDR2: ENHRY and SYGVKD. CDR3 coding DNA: TGTGCCACCGGAGATTCTACCTACGAGCAGTACTTC. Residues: CATGDSTYEQYF.

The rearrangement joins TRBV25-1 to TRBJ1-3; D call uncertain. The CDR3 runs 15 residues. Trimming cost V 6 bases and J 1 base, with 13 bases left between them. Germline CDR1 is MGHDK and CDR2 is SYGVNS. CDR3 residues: CASRDSSTSGNTIYF. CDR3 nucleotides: TGTGCCAGCAGGGACTCTTCTACATCTGGAAACACCATATATTTT.

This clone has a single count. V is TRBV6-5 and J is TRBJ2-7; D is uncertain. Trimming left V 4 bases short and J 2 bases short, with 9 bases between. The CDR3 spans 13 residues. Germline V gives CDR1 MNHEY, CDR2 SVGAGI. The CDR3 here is CASSLNSPYEQYF. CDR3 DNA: TGTGCCAGCAGTTTGAACAGCCCCTACGAGCAGTACTTC.

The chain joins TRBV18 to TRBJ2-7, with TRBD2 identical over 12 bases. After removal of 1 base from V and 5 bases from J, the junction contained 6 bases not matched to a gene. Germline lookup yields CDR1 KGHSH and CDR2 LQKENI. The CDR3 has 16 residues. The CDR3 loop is CASSPLRTSGTHEQYF. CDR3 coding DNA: TGTGCCAGCTCACCACTGCGGACTAGCGGGACCCACGAGCAGTACTTC.

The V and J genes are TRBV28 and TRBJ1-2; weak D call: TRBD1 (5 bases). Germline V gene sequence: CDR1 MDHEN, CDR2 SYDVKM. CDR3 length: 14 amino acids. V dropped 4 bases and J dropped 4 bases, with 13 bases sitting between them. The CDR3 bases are TGTGCCAGCAGTTCTAAGGGGAGGGGCTATGGCTACACCTTC. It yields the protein CASSSKGRGYGYTF.

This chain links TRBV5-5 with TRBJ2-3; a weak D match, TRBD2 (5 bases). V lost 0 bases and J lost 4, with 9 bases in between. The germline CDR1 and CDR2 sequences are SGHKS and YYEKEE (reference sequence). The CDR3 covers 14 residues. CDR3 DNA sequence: TGTGCCAGCAGCTTGGTAGTGCGGGCAGATACGCAGTATTTT. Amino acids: CASSLVVRADTQYF. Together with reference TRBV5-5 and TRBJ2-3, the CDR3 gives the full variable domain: DAGVTQSPTHLIKTRGQQVTLRCSPISGHKSVSWYQQVLGQGPQFIFQYYEKEERGRGNFPDRFSARQFPNYSSELNVNALLLGDSALYLCASSLVVRADTQYFGPGTRLTVL.

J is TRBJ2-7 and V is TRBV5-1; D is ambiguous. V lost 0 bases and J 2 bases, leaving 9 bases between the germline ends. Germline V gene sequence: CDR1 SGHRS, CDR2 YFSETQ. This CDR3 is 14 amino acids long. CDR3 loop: CASSLGGGTYEQYF. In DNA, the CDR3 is TGCGCCAGCAGCTTGGGGGGTGGTACCTACGAGCAGTACTTC.

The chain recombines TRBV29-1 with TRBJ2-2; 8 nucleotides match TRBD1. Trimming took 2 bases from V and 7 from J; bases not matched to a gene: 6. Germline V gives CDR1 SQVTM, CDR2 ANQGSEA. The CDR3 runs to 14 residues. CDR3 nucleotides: TGCAGCGTTGAACGGGCAGGGGGCGGCGGGGAGCTGTTTTTT. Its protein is CSVERAGGGGELFF.

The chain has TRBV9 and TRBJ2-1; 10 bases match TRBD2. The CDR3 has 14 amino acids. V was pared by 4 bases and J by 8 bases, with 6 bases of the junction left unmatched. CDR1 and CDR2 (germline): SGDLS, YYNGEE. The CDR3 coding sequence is TGTGCCAGCAGCCTCCGGACTAGCGGCGATGAGCAGTTCTTC. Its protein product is CASSLRTSGDEQFF.

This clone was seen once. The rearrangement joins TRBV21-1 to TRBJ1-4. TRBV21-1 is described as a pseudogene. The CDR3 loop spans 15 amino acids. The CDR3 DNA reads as TGTGCCAGCAGCCTACCAGGGGGGGTCCGTGAAAAACTGTTTTTT. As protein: CASSLPGGVREKLFF.

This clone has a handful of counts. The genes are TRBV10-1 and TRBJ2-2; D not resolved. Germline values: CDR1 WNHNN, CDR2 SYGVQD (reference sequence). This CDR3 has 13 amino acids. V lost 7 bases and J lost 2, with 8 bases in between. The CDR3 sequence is CASKDPNTGELFF. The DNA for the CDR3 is TGCGCCAGCAAGGACCCAAACACCGGGGAGCTGTTTTTT.

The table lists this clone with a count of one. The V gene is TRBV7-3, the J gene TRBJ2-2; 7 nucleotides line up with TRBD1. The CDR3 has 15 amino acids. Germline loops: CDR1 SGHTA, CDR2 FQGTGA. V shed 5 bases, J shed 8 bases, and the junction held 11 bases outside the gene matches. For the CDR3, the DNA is TGTGCCAGCAGCAAGACAGGGTTTGGATCGGGGGAGCTGTTTTTT. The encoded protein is CASSKTGFGSGELFF.

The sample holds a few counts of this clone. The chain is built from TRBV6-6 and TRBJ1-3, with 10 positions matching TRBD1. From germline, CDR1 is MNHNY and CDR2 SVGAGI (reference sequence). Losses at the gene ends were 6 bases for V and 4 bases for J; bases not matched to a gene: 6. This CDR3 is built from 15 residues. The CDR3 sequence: CASSRQGAEGNTIYF. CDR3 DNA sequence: TGTGCCAGCAGCAGACAGGGGGCGGAAGGAAACACCATATATTTT.

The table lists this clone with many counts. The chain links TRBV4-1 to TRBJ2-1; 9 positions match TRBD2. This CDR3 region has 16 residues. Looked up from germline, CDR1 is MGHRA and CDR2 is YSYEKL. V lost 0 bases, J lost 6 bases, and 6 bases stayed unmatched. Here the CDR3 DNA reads TGCGCCAGCAGCCAAGATTTAGCGGGAGTATTCAATGAGCAGTTCTTC. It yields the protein CASSQDLAGVFNEQFF.

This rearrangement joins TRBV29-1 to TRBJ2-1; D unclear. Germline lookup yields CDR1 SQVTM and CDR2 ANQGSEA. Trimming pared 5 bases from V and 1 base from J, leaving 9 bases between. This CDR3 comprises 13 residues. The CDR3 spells CSVCLVSYNEQFF. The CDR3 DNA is TGCAGCGTTTGTCTTGTGTCCTACAATGAGCAGTTCTTC.

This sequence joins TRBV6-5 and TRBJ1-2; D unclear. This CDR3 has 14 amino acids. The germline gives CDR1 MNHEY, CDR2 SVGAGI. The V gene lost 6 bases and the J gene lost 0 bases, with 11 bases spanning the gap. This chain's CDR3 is CASSEMGTNYGYTF. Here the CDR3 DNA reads TGTGCCAGCAGCGAAATGGGGACTAACTATGGCTACACCTTC.

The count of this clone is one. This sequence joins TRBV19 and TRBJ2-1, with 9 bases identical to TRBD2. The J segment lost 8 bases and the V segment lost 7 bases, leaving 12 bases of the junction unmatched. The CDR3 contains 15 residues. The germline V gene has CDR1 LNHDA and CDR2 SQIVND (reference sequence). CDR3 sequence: CASKGGGRAGDEQFF. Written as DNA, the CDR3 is TGTGCCAGTAAGGGTGGCGGGAGGGCCGGGGATGAGCAGTTCTTC.

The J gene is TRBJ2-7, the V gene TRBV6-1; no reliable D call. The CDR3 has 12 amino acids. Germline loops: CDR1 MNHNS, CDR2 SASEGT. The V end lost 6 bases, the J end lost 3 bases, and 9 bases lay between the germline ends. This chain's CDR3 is CASSPDRYEQYF. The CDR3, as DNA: TGTGCCAGCAGCCCCGACCGCTACGAGCAGTACTTC.

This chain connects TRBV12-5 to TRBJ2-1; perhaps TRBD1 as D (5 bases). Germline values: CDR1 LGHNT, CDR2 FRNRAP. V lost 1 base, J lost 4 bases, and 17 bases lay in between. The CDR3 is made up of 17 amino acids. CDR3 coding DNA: TGTGCTAGTGGTTTGGCCTCTCTCCTAGGGGAATACAATGAGCAGTTCTTC. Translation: CASGLASLLGEYNEQFF.

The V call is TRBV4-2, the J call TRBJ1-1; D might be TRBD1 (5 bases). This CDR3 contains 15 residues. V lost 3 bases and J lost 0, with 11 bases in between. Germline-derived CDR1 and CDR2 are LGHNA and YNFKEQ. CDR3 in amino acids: CASSQRTSLNTEAFF. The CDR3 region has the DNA TGTGCCAGCAGCCAGAGGACAAGCCTGAACACTGAAGCTTTCTTT.

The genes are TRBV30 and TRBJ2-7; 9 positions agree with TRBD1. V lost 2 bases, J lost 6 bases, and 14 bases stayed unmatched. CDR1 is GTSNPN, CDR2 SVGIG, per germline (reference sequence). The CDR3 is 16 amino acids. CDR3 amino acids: CAWSSTGGASSGEQYF. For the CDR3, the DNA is TGTGCCTGGAGTTCCACAGGGGGCGCTTCTTCTGGCGAGCAGTACTTC. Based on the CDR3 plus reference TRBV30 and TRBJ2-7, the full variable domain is SQTIHQWPATLVQPVGSPLSLECTVEGTSNPNLYWYRQAAGRGLQLLFYSVGIGQISSEVPQNLSASRPQDRQFILSSKKLLLSDSGFYLCAWSSTGGASSGEQYFGPGTRLTVT.

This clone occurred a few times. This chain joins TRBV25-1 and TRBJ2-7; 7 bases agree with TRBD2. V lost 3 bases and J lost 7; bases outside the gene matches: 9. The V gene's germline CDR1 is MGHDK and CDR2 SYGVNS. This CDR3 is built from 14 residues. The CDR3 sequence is CASSDHREVSEQYF. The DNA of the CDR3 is TGTGCCAGCAGTGATCACCGGGAGGTGAGTGAGCAGTACTTC.

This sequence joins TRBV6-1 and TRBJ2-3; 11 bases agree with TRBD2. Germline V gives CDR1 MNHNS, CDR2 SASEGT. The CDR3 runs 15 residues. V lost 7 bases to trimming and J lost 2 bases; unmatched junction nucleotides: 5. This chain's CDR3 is CASMRTSGPTDTQYF. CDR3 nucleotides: TGTGCCAGCATGCGGACTAGCGGGCCCACAGATACGCAGTATTTT.

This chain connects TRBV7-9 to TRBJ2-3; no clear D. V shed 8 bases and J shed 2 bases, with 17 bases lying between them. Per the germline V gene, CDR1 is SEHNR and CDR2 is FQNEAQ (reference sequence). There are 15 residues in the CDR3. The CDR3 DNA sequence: TGTGCCAGCGCCCGGCTTGTCGGGTCCACAGATACGCAGTATTTT. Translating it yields CASARLVGSTDTQYF.

CDR3 amino acids: CASRPGQGNDQPQHF. CDR3 DNA sequence: TGTGCCAGTAGACCTGGACAGGGGAATGATCAGCCCCAGCATTTT. V and J are TRBV19 and TRBJ1-5; 9 nucleotides align to TRBD1. The CDR3 length is 15 residues. Trimming removed 6 bases from V and 5 bases from J; junction bases left unmatched: 8. CDR1 and CDR2 (germline): LNHDA, SQIVND (reference sequence).

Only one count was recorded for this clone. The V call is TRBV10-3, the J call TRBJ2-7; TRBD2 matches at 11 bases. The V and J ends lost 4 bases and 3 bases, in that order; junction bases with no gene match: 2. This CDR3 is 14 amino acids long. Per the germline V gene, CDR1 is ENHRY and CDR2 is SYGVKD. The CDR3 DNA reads TGTGCCATCAGTGGACTAGCGGGGAACTACGAGCAGTACTTC. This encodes CAISGLAGNYEQYF.

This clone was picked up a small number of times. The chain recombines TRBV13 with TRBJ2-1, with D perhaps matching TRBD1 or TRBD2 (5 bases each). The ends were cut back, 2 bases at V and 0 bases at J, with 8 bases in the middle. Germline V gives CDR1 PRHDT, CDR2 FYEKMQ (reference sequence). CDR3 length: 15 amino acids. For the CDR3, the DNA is TGTGCCAGCAGCTTAACGGGGCGCTCCTACAATGAGCAGTTCTTC. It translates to CASSLTGRSYNEQFF.

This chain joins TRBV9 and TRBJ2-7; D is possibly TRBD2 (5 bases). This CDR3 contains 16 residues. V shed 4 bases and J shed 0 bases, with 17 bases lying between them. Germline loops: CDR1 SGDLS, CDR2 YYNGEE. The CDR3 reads CASSPSSGSSSYEQYF. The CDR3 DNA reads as TGTGCCAGCAGCCCAAGCAGCGGAAGTAGCTCCTACGAGCAGTACTTC.